Shown below are 14 T cell receptor beta chains from a single sample sequenced in a study of blood T cells in healthy people across ages. It was with a sample-barcoded 5' primer and a J-beta primer mix that a second PCR of about 7 to 12 cycles was run. TCRdb used MiXCR to reprocess the 5' RACE reads, holding one entry per CDR3 protein. The repertoire holds about a million distinct CDR3 sequences, roughly 48% seen once, with around 15% in the top ten. The sequencing sample was made of blood. These receptors all stem from a man younger than 45 in good health.

The chain recombines TRBV10-3 with TRBJ2-7, with D perhaps given as TRBD1 or TRBD2 (5 bases each). There are 15 residues in the CDR3. V was shortened by 7 bases and J by 2 bases, with 18 bases between the two germline ends. Germline V gene sequence: CDR1 ENHRY, CDR2 SYGVKD. CDR3 residues: CAIKFSGTSAYEQYF. The CDR3 coding sequence is TGTGCCATCAAATTTTCCGGGACGTCCGCCTACGAGCAGTACTTC.

The CDR3 DNA follows: TGTGCCAGCAGTTACTTCGGGGGGGAGACCCAGTACTTC. Protein: CASSYFGGETQYF. The V and J genes are TRBV6-5 and TRBJ2-5; TRBD2 agrees at 7 bases. V trimming: 1 base; J trimming: 5 bases; junction bases outside the gene matches: 1. The CDR3 contains 13 residues. In germline, CDR1 is MNHEY, CDR2 SVGAGI.

The V call is TRBV7-8, the J call TRBJ2-7; 9 bases line up with TRBD1. This CDR3 spans 17 amino acids. Germline CDR1 SGHVS, CDR2 FQNEAQ. The trim removed 0 bases at V and 1 base at J, leaving 7 bases unmatched. CDR3 sequence reads: CASSLAPGQGNSYEQYF. The CDR3 coding sequence is TGTGCCAGCAGCTTAGCCCCGGGACAGGGCAATTCCTACGAGCAGTACTTC.

In this sample, this clonotype turned up a few times. This chain connects TRBV4-1 to TRBJ1-1; no reliable D call. Per the germline V gene, CDR1 is MGHRA and CDR2 is YSYEKL. This CDR3 comprises 16 residues. V shed 0 bases and J shed 4 bases, with 15 bases lying between them. CDR3 in amino acids: CASSQDGTALSTEAFF. CDR3 in DNA: TGCGCCAGCAGCCAAGATGGCACAGCCCTGAGCACTGAAGCTTTCTTT.

This clonotype occurred once. This rearrangement joins TRBV7-9 to TRBJ1-1; 8 nucleotides agree with TRBD1. Germline V gives CDR1 SEHNR, CDR2 FQNEAQ (reference sequence). V shed 5 bases, J shed 0 bases, and the junction held 5 bases outside the gene matches. This CDR3 has 15 amino acids. The CDR3 region is CASSPDRAMNTEAFF. The DNA for the CDR3 is TGTGCCAGCAGCCCGGACAGGGCAATGAACACTGAAGCTTTCTTT.

The CDR3 DNA follows: TGTGCCAGCAGCATAGAGACAGGGTTCTATGGCTACACCTTC. Residues: CASSIETGFYGYTF. The rearrangement links TRBV2 to TRBJ1-2; 7 bases match TRBD1. With 6 bases clipped from V and 4 bases from J, the junction kept 8 bases outside the gene matches. The CDR3 is made up of 14 amino acids. CDR1 SNHLY and CDR2 FYNNEI come from the germline V gene.

The rearrangement uses TRBV29-1 and TRBJ2-1; 8 bases fit TRBD2. Losses at the gene ends were 3 bases for V and 6 bases for J; bases not matched to a gene: 10. Germline CDR1 and CDR2: SQVTM and ANQGSEA. This CDR3 comprises 15 residues. DNA of the CDR3: TGCAGCGTTGACTCCCGGGGGGGTTCATCCAATGAGCAGTTCTTC. Translated, it gives CSVDSRGGSSNEQFF.

V is TRBV4-3 and J is TRBJ2-5; D is possibly TRBD2 (5 bases). Germline CDR1 reads LGHNA; CDR2 reads YSLEER. V lost 0 bases and J lost 11, with 13 bases in between. The CDR3 extends over 13 amino acids. The DNA of the CDR3 is TGCGCCAGCAGCCAAGACCAGGTGAGGGAGCAGTACTTC. Translation: CASSQDQVREQYF.

The rearrangement uses TRBV4-1 and TRBJ2-5, with D perhaps TRBD2 (6 bases). The J call may be in error: the DNA end matches TRBJ2-7 better. This CDR3 region has 15 residues. Per germline, CDR1 MGHRA and CDR2 YSYEKL. The CDR3 nucleotides are TGCGCCAGCAGCCAAGTTTGGGACTCCCCATACGAGCAGTACTTC. It specifies CASSQVWDSPYEQYF.

The rearrangement links TRBV24-1 to TRBJ2-5; 9 bases match TRBD1. J lost 11 bases, V lost 3 bases, and 12 bases had no gene match. This CDR3 is built from 15 residues. Per germline, CDR1 KGHDR and CDR2 SFDVKD. The CDR3 loop reads CATSDPGTGSRGQYF. CDR3 sequence (DNA): TGTGCCACCAGTGATCCCGGGACAGGGTCGCGCGGGCAGTACTTC.

The chain combines TRBV27 with TRBJ2-7; possibly TRBD2 for D (6 bases). Germline V gene data show CDR1 as MNHEY and CDR2 as SMNVEV (reference sequence). Trimming left V 2 bases short and J 0 bases short, with 11 bases between. This CDR3 has 15 amino acids. Here the CDR3 reads CASSLGGAPSYEQYF. The CDR3 bases are TGTGCCAGCAGTTTAGGCGGGGCACCCTCCTACGAGCAGTACTTC.

This clonotype was picked up a small number of times. V and J are TRBV20-1 and TRBJ2-3, with 7 bases lining up with TRBD1. The trim removed 6 bases at V and 3 bases at J, leaving 12 bases unmatched. Germline V CDR1 and CDR2: DFQATT, SNEGSKA (reference sequence). This CDR3 spans 15 amino acids. The CDR3 DNA is TGCAGTGCACCGACCCCCAGGGGGTATACAGATACGCAGTATTTT. It specifies CSAPTPRGYTDTQYF.

The rearrangement joins TRBV27 to TRBJ2-7; D may correspond to TRBD1 or TRBD2 (6 bases each). V gave up 4 bases and J gave up 6 bases, with 16 bases separating them. From germline, CDR1 is MNHEY and CDR2 SMNVEV (reference sequence). The CDR3 loop spans 14 amino acids. The DNA for the CDR3 is TGTGCCAGCAGTTCTTGGGGGGACACCAGCGAGCAGTACTTC. Amino acids: CASSSWGDTSEQYF.

This clonotype came up a few times. At one of its ends the junction is not consistent with the germline gene, which may arise from a read error. This rearrangement joins TRBV29-1 to TRBJ2-1; a possible D gene is TRBD2 (7 bases). Germline V gives CDR1 SQVTM, CDR2 ANQGSEA. The CDR3 spans 14 residues. For the CDR3, the DNA is TGCTGCGTGCAGGACCCTAAGGGGGGGAATGAGCAGTTCTTC. Amino acid sequence: CCVQDPKGGNEQFF.